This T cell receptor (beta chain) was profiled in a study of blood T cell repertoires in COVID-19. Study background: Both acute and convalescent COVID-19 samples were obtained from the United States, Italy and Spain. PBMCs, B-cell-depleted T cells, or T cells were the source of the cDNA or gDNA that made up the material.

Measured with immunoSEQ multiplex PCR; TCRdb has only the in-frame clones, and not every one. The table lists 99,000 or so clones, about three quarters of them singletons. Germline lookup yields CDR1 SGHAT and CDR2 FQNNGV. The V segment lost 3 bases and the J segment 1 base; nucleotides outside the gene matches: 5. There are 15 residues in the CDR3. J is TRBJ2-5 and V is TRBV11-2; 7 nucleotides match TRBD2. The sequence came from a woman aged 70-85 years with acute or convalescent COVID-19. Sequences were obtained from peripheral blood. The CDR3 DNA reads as TGTGCCAGCAGCTTGGACGGGGGGTTCCAAGAGACCCAGTACTTC. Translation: CASSLDGGFQETQYF.